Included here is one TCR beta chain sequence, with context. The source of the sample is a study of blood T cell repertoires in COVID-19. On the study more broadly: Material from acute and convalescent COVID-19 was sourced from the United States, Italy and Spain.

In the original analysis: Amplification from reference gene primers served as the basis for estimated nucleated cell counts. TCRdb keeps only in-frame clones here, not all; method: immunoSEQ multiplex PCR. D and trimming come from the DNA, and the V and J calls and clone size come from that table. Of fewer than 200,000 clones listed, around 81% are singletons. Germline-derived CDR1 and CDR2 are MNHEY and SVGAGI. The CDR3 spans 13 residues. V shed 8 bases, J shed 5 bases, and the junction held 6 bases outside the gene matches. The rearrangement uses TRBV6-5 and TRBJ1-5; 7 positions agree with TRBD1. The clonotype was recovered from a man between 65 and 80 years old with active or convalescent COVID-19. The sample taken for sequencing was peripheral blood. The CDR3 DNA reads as TGTGCCAGCGATGGACAGGTAGATCAGCCCCAGCATTTT. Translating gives CASDGQVDQPQHF.